This entry lists 10 T cell receptor beta chains sequenced from one sample in a study of blood T cell repertoires in COVID-19 (dated by TCRdb to 2020 to 2022). The library was built by means of the immunoSEQ multiplex PCR assay. The clones in this table, taken by TCRdb from immuneACCESS, are in-frame only. Not every clone is retained; where verified, under half of the shortfall comes from an unresolved V gene, and the cause of the rest is unknown. This sample holds about 180,000 clones; about 89% were observed only once. The ten largest clones take up around 2.5% of the sample. What was sequenced was peripheral blood. These receptors were collected from a man aged 35 to 55 with active or convalescent COVID-19.

Here the CDR3 DNA reads TGTGCCAGCAGTTGGAGACAGGTGGGCCTCCACTTT. Translation: CASSWRQVGLHF. The chain has TRBV28 and TRBJ1-6; D is perhaps TRBD1 (6 bases). Germline CDR1 MDHEN, CDR2 SYDVKM. The CDR3 length is 12 residues. V gave up 4 bases and J gave up 15 bases, with 13 bases separating them.

The chain couples TRBV3-1 (or the pseudogene TRBV3-2) to TRBJ1-1; 9 bases match TRBD1. The J segment lost 3 bases and the V segment lost 2 bases, leaving 4 bases of the junction unmatched. From germline, CDR1 is LGHDT and CDR2 YNNKEL (reference sequence). This CDR3 contains 15 residues. In DNA form, the CDR3 reads TGTGCCAGCAGCCAACACAGGGGGCAGGACACTGAAGCTTTCTTT. This encodes CASSQHRGQDTEAFF.

The chain uses TRBV2 and TRBJ2-2, with 8 nucleotides matching TRBD1. J lost 3 bases, V lost 5 bases, and 5 bases had no gene match. CDR3 length equals 15 residues. Germline values: CDR1 SNHLY, CDR2 FYNNEI. The CDR3 region has the DNA TGTGCCAGCAGTCGACAGGGGCAGGACACCGGGGAGCTGTTTTTT. It codes for CASSRQGQDTGELFF.

This rearrangement joins TRBV11-2 to TRBJ1-1, with TRBD1 matching over 7 bases. The junction had 5 bases not matched to a gene; V was cut back by 5 bases and J by 5 bases. The CDR3 totals 13 residues. Germline assignment: CDR1 SGHAT and CDR2 FQNNGV. The CDR3 loop reads CASSPRGRTEAFF. The DNA of the CDR3 is TGTGCCAGCAGCCCCAGGGGGAGGACTGAAGCTTTCTTT. Based on the CDR3 plus reference TRBV11-2 and TRBJ1-1, the full variable domain is EAGVAQSPRYKIIEKRQSVAFWCNPISGHATLYWYQQILGQGPKLLIQFQNNGVVDDSQLPKDRFSAERLKGVDSTLKIQPAKLEDSAVYLCASSPRGRTEAFFGQGTRLTVV.

The chain couples TRBV14 to TRBJ2-1; TRBD2 matches 8 bases. Germline V gene data show CDR1 as SGHDN and CDR2 as FVKESK. With V trimmed by 5 bases and J by 5 bases, 8 bases remained unmatched. This CDR3 region has 15 residues. The CDR3 reads CASSSRGGSHNEQFF. Here the CDR3 DNA reads TGTGCCAGCAGCTCCCGGGGGGGGAGCCACAATGAGCAGTTCTTC. Variable domain in full (rest from reference TRBV14 and TRBJ2-1): EAGVTQFPSHSVIEKGQTVTLRCDPISGHDNLYWYRRVMGKEIKFLLHFVKESKQDESGMPNNRFLAERTGGTYSTLKVQPAELEDSGVYFCASSSRGGSHNEQFFGPGTRLTVL.

The chain employs TRBV11-2 and TRBJ2-1; 11 bases agree with TRBD2. V lost 6 bases, J lost 10 bases, and 8 bases stayed unmatched. This CDR3 spans 14 amino acids. Germline lookup yields CDR1 SGHAT and CDR2 FQNNGV. The CDR3 loop reads CASRLLAGAREQFF. The CDR3 DNA is TGTGCCAGCAGACTACTAGCGGGGGCGCGGGAGCAGTTCTTC.

The CDR3 is CASTQGTSGNTIYF. The DNA for the CDR3 is TGTGCCAGCACCCAGGGGACCTCTGGAAACACCATATATTTT. J is TRBJ1-3 and V is TRBV7-2; D perhaps matches TRBD1 (6 bases). Germline V gene sequence: CDR1 SGHTA, CDR2 FQGNSA. Trimming stripped 7 bases from V and 0 bases from J, with 10 bases between. The CDR3 consists of 14 residues. Supplemented by reference TRBV7-2 and TRBJ1-3, the full variable domain reads GAGVSQSPSNKVTEKGKDVELRCDPISGHTALYWYRQSLGQGLEFLIYFQGNSAPDKSGLPSDRFSAERTGGSVSTLTIQRTQQEDSAVYLCASTQGTSGNTIYFGEGSWLTVV.

This rearrangement joins TRBV6-5 to TRBJ2-7; TRBD1 aligns across 8 bases. The CDR3 spans 13 residues. CDR1 MNHEY and CDR2 SVGAGI come from the germline V gene. After removal of 5 bases from V and 4 bases from J, the junction contained 4 bases not matched to a gene. CDR3: CASSRQGRYEQYF. The CDR3 bases are TGTGCCAGCAGTCGACAGGGGAGGTACGAGCAGTACTTC.

The chain recombines TRBV25-1 with TRBJ2-3; 9 bases map to TRBD2. The CDR3 covers 15 residues. Germline V gene data show CDR1 as MGHDK and CDR2 as SYGVNS. The V and J ends lost 8 bases and 0 bases, in that order; junction bases with no gene match: 6. The chain's CDR3 is CASERSGGSTDTQYF. CDR3 DNA: TGTGCCAGCGAGCGGAGCGGGGGGAGCACAGATACGCAGTATTTT.

This chain links TRBV9 with TRBJ1-1, with 10 bases that match TRBD1. The junction had 11 bases not matched to a gene; V was cut back by 4 bases and J by 5 bases. Germline V CDR1 and CDR2: SGDLS, YYNGEE. CDR3 length equals 16 residues. CDR3 sequence reads: CASSPRDRGVGTEAFF. The CDR3 region has the DNA TGTGCCAGCAGCCCAAGGGACAGGGGAGTGGGTACTGAAGCTTTCTTT.